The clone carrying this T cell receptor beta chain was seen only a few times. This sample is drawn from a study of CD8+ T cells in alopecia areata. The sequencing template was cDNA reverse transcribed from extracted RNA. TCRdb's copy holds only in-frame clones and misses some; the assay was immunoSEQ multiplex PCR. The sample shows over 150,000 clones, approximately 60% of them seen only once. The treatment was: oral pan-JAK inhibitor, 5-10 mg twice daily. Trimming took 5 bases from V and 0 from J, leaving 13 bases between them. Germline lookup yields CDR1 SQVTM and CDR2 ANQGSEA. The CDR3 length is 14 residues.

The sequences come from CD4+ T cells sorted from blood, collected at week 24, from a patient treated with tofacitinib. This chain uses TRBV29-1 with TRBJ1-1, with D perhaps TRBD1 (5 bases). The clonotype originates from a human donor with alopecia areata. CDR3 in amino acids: CSVQTESVNTEAFF. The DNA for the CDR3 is TGCAGCGTTCAGACAGAGTCTGTGAACACTGAAGCTTTCTTT.